The 25 T cell receptor beta chains in this list originate from one sample, sequenced in a study of blood T cell repertoires in COVID-19. Repertoires were generated with immunoSEQ multiplex PCR, while TCRdb's copy carries only in-frame clones and drops some. The data hold roughly 200,000 clones, with 70% to 90% observed a single time. The source material was peripheral blood. Every receptor here comes from a man aged 45-65 years with COVID-19, enrolled during active disease.

V and J are TRBV21-1 and TRBJ2-7; TRBD1 is taken as the D call from the table, unchecked against the DNA. TRBV21-1 is reported as a pseudogene. The CDR3 spans 13 residues. This chain's CDR3 is CAPSGDRVYEQYF. For the CDR3, the DNA is TGTGCCCCGTCCGGAGACAGGGTTTACGAGCAGTACTTC.

This clone is a singleton in its sample. Relative to the germline gene, one junction end is altered; a read error may explain this. This chain links TRBV5-1 with TRBJ2-5; 8 bases fit TRBD2. Per the germline V gene, CDR1 is SGHRS and CDR2 is YFSETQ. The CDR3 totals 16 residues. CDR3 sequence (DNA): TGCGCCAGCAGCCGGACCTCATCGGGGGGGCAAGGGACCCAGTACTTC. It translates to CASSRTSSGGQGTQYF.

This clone was picked up a small number of times. CDR3 DNA: TGTGCCAGCAGCCAAGATTGGCATACTCTAACTAGCGGGAGAAGTCTCTACAATGAGCAGTTCTTC. Translating it yields CASSQDWHTLTSGRSLYNEQFF. The genes are TRBV14 and TRBJ2-1; 11 positions agree with TRBD2. The CDR3 runs 22 residues. Germline lookup yields CDR1 SGHDN and CDR2 FVKESK. The V segment lost 0 bases and the J segment 3 bases; nucleotides outside the gene matches: 19.

The chain links TRBV6-4 to TRBJ2-6, with D possibly being TRBD1 (5 bases). V lost 4 bases and J 0 bases, leaving 10 bases between the germline ends. The CDR3 totals 16 residues. Germline CDR1 reads MRHNA; CDR2 reads SNTAGT. In nucleotides, the CDR3 is TGTGCCAGCAGTGCATCAGGGTTCTCTGGGGCCAACGTCCTGACTTTC. Amino acids: CASSASGFSGANVLTF.

This clone was seen only once. The CDR3 here is CASSSGLANTGELFF. The CDR3 bases are TGTGCCAGCTCATCGGGACTTGCCAACACCGGGGAGCTGTTTTTT. This chain joins TRBV18 and TRBJ2-2; maybe TRBD2 (6 bases). CDR3 size: 15 residues. The ends were cut back, 5 bases at V and 2 bases at J, with 12 bases in the middle. Germline CDR1 reads KGHSH; CDR2 reads LQKENI.

This sequence joins TRBV12-2 and TRBJ2-3; the listed D gene, TRBD2, was not tested against the DNA. TRBV12-2 is classified as a pseudogene. This CDR3 spans 18 amino acids. The CDR3 spells CASRLVNGGGTYLDTQYF. The CDR3 nucleotides read TGTGCAAGTCGCTTAGTAAATGGCGGGGGGACTTATCTGGATACGCAGTATTTT.

The chain recombines TRBV6-6 with TRBJ1-2; 7 bases map to TRBD1. From germline, CDR1 is MNHNY and CDR2 SVGAGI (reference sequence). Losses at the gene ends were 8 bases for V and 8 bases for J; bases not matched to a gene: 17. The CDR3 loop spans 15 amino acids. The DNA of the CDR3 is TGTGCCAGCGCGGACAGGTCCAATCCTGGGGGCGGCTACACCTTC. Amino acids: CASADRSNPGGGYTF.

V usage is TRBV2 and J usage is TRBJ2-7; 11 bases align to TRBD2. The V and J ends lost 9 bases and 0 bases, in that order; junction bases with no gene match: 4. The V gene's germline CDR1 is SNHLY and CDR2 FYNNEI. The CDR3 has 14 amino acids. The chain's CDR3 is CARSGLAGSYEQYF. CDR3 DNA sequence: TGTGCCAGGAGCGGACTAGCGGGCTCCTACGAGCAGTACTTC.

V usage is TRBV2 and J usage is TRBJ2-3, with 12 bases lining up with TRBD2. V shed 6 bases and J 6 bases; nucleotides not matched to a gene: 16. Germline assignment: CDR1 SNHLY and CDR2 FYNNEI. The CDR3 runs to 18 residues. DNA for the CDR3: TGTGCCAGCAGAAACCCGGGACTAGCGGGCCCAGGAGGTGATACGCAGTATTTT. Protein: CASRNPGLAGPGGDTQYF.

The gene calls are TRBV5-1 and TRBJ2-2; TRBD2 is a possible D gene (5 bases). From germline, CDR1 is SGHRS and CDR2 YFSETQ. V lost 0 bases to trimming and J lost 0 bases, with 12 bases between them. The length of the CDR3 is 17 residues. CDR3 coding DNA: TGCGCCAGCAGCTTGGCTATGCGGGTACCGAACACCGGGGAGCTGTTTTTT. It specifies CASSLAMRVPNTGELFF.

The J gene is TRBJ2-3, the V gene TRBV24-1, with 11 positions matching TRBD2. Germline assignment: CDR1 KGHDR and CDR2 SFDVKD. The ends lost 2 bases at V and 5 bases at J; junction bases unmatched: 8. This CDR3 has 17 amino acids. The CDR3 region is CATSDSTSGITEDTQYF. The CDR3 region has the DNA TGTGCCACCAGTGATTCGACTAGCGGGATAACCGAAGATACGCAGTATTTT.

The chain combines TRBV6-2 or TRBV6-3 with TRBJ1-1, with 7 bases fitting TRBD1. Germline-derived CDR1 and CDR2 are MNHEY and SVGEGT. V trimming: 5 bases; J trimming: 1 base; junction bases outside the gene matches: 1. The length of the CDR3 is 13 residues. As DNA, the CDR3 is TGTGCCAGCAGTCGACAGGGGAACACTGAAGCTTTCTTT. It translates to CASSRQGNTEAFF.

This clone was found a few times. CDR3 coding DNA: TGTGCCAGCAGTTTACCTATCGGACAGGGTGTTCATGGCTACACCTTC. This translates into CASSLPIGQGVHGYTF. The chain uses TRBV28 and TRBJ1-2, with 8 bases matching TRBD1. Losses at the gene ends were 2 bases for V and 6 bases for J; bases not matched to a gene: 11. This CDR3 contains 16 residues. Germline V CDR1 and CDR2: MDHEN, SYDVKM.

This clone has only one observation. The rearrangement uses TRBV5-1 and TRBJ1-2; possibly TRBD1 for D (5 bases). CDR1 is SGHRS and CDR2 is YFSETQ in the germline V gene. CDR3 length equals 14 residues. V gave up 4 bases and J gave up 8 bases, with 18 bases separating them. The CDR3 sequence is CASSIDSSSGGYTF. For the CDR3, the DNA is TGCGCCAGCAGCATAGACAGCTCCTCCGGGGGCTACACCTTC. The full variable domain, with the rest looked up from reference TRBV5-1 and TRBJ1-2, is KAGVTQTPRYLIKTRGQQVTLSCSPISGHRSVSWYQQTPGQGLQFLFEYFSETQRNKGNFPGRFSGRQFSNSRSEMNVSTLELGDSALYLCASSIDSSSGGYTFGSGTRLTVV.

The chain joins TRBV6-5 to TRBJ2-3; 7 bases align to TRBD2. The CDR3 consists of 15 residues. V dropped 2 bases and J dropped 0; count of bases not matched to a gene: 2. The germline CDR1 and CDR2 sequences are MNHEY and SVGAGI. CDR3 loop: CASSYGGGSTDTQYF. CDR3 DNA sequence: TGTGCCAGCAGTTACGGCGGGGGTAGCACAGATACGCAGTATTTT.

The chain recombines TRBV5-4 with TRBJ1-2; no reliable D call. Trimming stripped 2 bases from V and 8 bases from J, with 13 bases between. The germline gives CDR1 SGHNT, CDR2 YYREEE (reference sequence). There are 13 residues in the CDR3. The CDR3 DNA follows: TGTGCCAGCAGCTTAAGTAGCTTTAGAGGCTACACCTTC. It codes for CASSLSSFRGYTF.

This clone has just a few counts. V gene TRBV15 combines with J gene TRBJ1-2; weak D call: TRBD1 (5 bases). CDR3 size: 13 residues. Trimming removed 3 bases from V and 2 bases from J, with 7 bases in between. CDR1 is LNHNV and CDR2 is YYDKDF in the germline V gene (reference sequence). CDR3: CATSSGHNYGYTF. The CDR3 bases are TGTGCCACCAGCAGTGGACACAACTATGGCTACACCTTC.

The V call is TRBV5-4, the J call TRBJ2-7; possible D gene TRBD1, 6 bases. CDR3 length: 15 amino acids. V dropped 4 bases and J dropped 0 bases, with 14 bases sitting between them. CDR1 and CDR2 from the germline V gene are SGHNT and YYREEE (reference sequence). CDR3 coding DNA: TGTGCCAGCAGCGGATGGGACACCCGCTCCTACGAGCAGTACTTC. This gives the protein CASSGWDTRSYEQYF.

The rearrangement uses TRBV6-2 or TRBV6-3 and TRBJ1-5, with TRBD1 as a possible D gene (6 bases). V shed 5 bases and J shed 9 bases, with 17 bases lying between them. The CDR3 has 14 amino acids. Germline CDR1 and CDR2: MNHEY and SVGEGT. The CDR3 coding sequence is TGTGCCAGCAGTCATGGACAGCGAATTCCGCCCCAGCATTTT. It translates to CASSHGQRIPPQHF.

The V gene is TRBV28, the J gene TRBJ1-2; D possibly corresponds to TRBD1 (6 bases). CDR1 MDHEN and CDR2 SYDVKM come from the germline V gene. Trimming cost V 11 bases and J 7 bases, with 17 bases left between them. The CDR3 sequence is 12 residues long. In DNA, the CDR3 is TGTGCCTTTTCGAGCGAGGGGGTTGGCTACACCTTC. It specifies CAFSSEGVGYTF.

This clone has a single count. The rearrangement joins TRBV9 to TRBJ2-3; 7 bases agree with TRBD1. V was pared by 4 bases and J by 2 bases, with 10 bases of the junction left unmatched. The CDR3 spans 16 residues. Per the germline V gene, CDR1 is SGDLS and CDR2 is YYNGEE. CDR3 sequence reads: CASSPRPTGLTDTQYF. CDR3 nucleotides: TGTGCCAGCAGCCCCCGACCGACAGGGCTCACAGATACGCAGTATTTT.

The chain links TRBV6-6 to TRBJ1-2, with TRBD1 matching 8 bases. In germline, CDR1 is MNHNY, CDR2 SVGAGI (reference sequence). J lost 4 bases, V lost 6 bases, and 7 bases had no gene match. This CDR3 comprises 14 residues. CDR3 nucleotide sequence: TGTGCCAGCAGCCTCGGACAGGGATCCTATGGCTACACCTTC. Amino acid sequence: CASSLGQGSYGYTF.

This clone appeared a few times. The rearrangement uses TRBV4-2 and TRBJ1-6, with unresolved D. Germline loops: CDR1 LGHNA, CDR2 YNFKEQ. Deletions cut 3 bases from V and 8 bases from J, with 11 bases between. This CDR3 contains 14 residues. CDR3 amino acids: CASSQPENDSPLHF. In DNA form, the CDR3 reads TGTGCCAGCAGCCAGCCGGAGAACGATTCACCCCTCCACTTT.

The rearrangement joins TRBV27 to TRBJ1-2; TRBD1 might be the D (5 bases). V was trimmed by 2 bases and J by 6 bases, leaving 10 bases between them. Germline-derived CDR1 and CDR2 are MNHEY and SMNVEV (reference sequence). The CDR3 extends over 13 amino acids. CDR3 in DNA: TGTGCCAGCAGTTTAAGGGGAACCGATGGCTACACCTTC. It codes for CASSLRGTDGYTF.

The rearrangement uses TRBV6-5 and TRBJ2-7, with 12 bases that match TRBD2. Germline V gene sequence: CDR1 MNHEY, CDR2 SVGAGI. V shed 5 bases and J 0 bases; nucleotides not matched to a gene: 2. This CDR3 comprises 15 residues. The CDR3: CASSRLAGASYEQYF. CDR3 sequence (DNA): TGTGCCAGCAGTAGACTAGCGGGAGCCTCCTACGAGCAGTACTTC.